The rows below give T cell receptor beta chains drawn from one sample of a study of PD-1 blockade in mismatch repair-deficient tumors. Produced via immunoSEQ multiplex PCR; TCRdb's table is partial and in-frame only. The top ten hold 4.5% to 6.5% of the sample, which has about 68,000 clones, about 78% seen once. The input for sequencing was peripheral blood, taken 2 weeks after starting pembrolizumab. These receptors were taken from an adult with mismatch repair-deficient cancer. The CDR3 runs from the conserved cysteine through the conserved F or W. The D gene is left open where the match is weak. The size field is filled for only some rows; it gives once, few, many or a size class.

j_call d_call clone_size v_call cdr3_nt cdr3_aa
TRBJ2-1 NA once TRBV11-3 TGTGCCAGCAGCTTTGGGTTAACCTACAATGAGCAGTTCTTC CASSFGLTYNEQFF
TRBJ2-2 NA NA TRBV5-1 TGCGCCAGTGGACAGAACACCGGGGAGCTGTTTTTT CASGQNTGELFF
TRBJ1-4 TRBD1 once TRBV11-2 TGTGCCAGCAGCTCCCGACAGGGTGGTTATAATGAAAAACTGTTTTTT CASSSRQGGYNEKLFF
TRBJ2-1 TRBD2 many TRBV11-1 TGTGCCAGCAGCTTAGCGGGAGGGTACGAGCAGTTCTTC CASSLAGGYEQFF
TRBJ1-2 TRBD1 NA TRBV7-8 TGTGCCAGCAGCTTACTACAGGGGGCGAGGGGCTACACCTTC CASSLLQGARGYTF
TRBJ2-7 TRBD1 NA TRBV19 TGTGCCAGTAGTAAGGGGGACAGGGGGCTCGGGGAGCAGTACTTC CASSKGDRGLGEQYF
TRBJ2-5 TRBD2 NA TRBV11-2 TGTGCCAGCACTAAGGGGAATAGCGGGGCCCAAGAGACCCAGTACTTC CASTKGNSGAQETQYF
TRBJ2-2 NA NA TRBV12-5 TGTGCTGGTAGGACTTTGAACACCGGGGAGCTGTTTTTT CAGRTLNTGELFF
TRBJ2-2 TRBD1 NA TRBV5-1 TGCGCCAGCAGCTACCGGGACAGGGGGGCGGCGGTCGCGAACACCGGGGAGCTGTTTTTT CASSYRDRGAAVANTGELFF
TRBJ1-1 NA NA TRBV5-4 TGTGCCAGCAGTTGGGGGGCAGGGGACACTGAAGCTTTCTTT CASSWGAGDTEAFF
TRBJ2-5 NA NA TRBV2 TGTGCCAGCAGTGATACTCCCCGAGGAGAGACCCAGTACTTC CASSDTPRGETQYF
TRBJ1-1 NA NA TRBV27 TGTGCCAGCAGGCAGGGTTCTGAAGCTTTCTTT CASRQGSEAFF
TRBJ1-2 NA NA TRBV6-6 TGTGCCAGCAGCCCCCCGGACAACTATGGCTACACCTTC CASSPPDNYGYTF
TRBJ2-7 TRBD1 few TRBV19 TGTGCCAGTAGTATCGACCCACCGGGACAGGGTCTCCTTTTCTACGAGCAGTACTTC CASSIDPPGQGLLFYEQYF
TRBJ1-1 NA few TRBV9 TGTGCCAGCAGCGTAGCCGGGACGGCCTACACTGAAGCTTTCTTT CASSVAGTAYTEAFF
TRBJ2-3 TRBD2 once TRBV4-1 TGCGCCAGCAGCCGCGAGGCCGGGACTAGCGGGAGTACAGATACGCAGTATTTT CASSREAGTSGSTDTQYF